Shown below are 15 T cell receptor beta chains from a single sample sequenced in a study of blood T cell repertoires in COVID-19. Using immunoSEQ multiplex PCR, the repertoire was profiled, and TCRdb retains in-frame clones only, with some absent. The repertoire has under 250,000 clones, around 90% of them found once; the top ten carry approximately 3.5%. Sequenced material: PBMCs or T cells enriched from blood (not recorded which). The source is a woman in her twenties or thirties who had been exposed to COVID-19.

The V gene is TRBV3-1 (or the pseudogene TRBV3-2), the J gene TRBJ2-1, with unresolved D. The V end was cut by 0 bases, the J end by 0 bases, with 12 bases between. Germline values: CDR1 LGHDT, CDR2 YNNKEL (reference sequence). There are 17 residues in the CDR3. The CDR3 nucleotides are TGTGCCAGCAGCCAAGATCTACCGGGTTACTCCTACAATGAGCAGTTCTTC. Translating gives CASSQDLPGYSYNEQFF.

Only one count was recorded for this clone. The rearrangement joins TRBV12-3 or TRBV12-4 to TRBJ1-5; maybe TRBD1 (5 bases). The CDR3 is made up of 13 amino acids. Between the trimmed V and J ends, which lost 6 bases and 6 bases, there was a span of 12 bases. In nucleotides, the CDR3 is TGTGCCAGCAGACAGCAGGGCGGTCAGCCCCAGCATTTT. Its translation is CASRQQGGQPQHF.

This clone is a singleton in its sample. This chain joins TRBV10-3 and TRBJ1-2, with 12 bases identical to TRBD1. Per germline, CDR1 ENHRY and CDR2 SYGVKD. With V trimmed by 3 bases and J by 8 bases, 10 bases remained unmatched. The CDR3 totals 16 residues. CDR3 in amino acids: CAISDRSGQGARGYTF. The CDR3 DNA is TGTGCCATCAGTGACCGTTCGGGACAGGGGGCTCGGGGCTACACCTTC.

The chain is built from TRBV25-1 and TRBJ2-1, with 9 bases that match TRBD1. Per the germline V gene, CDR1 is MGHDK and CDR2 is SYGVNS. This CDR3 region has 13 residues. J gave up 10 bases and V 6 bases, and 7 bases lay outside the gene matches. The CDR3 loop reads CASRDRGIWEQFF. In nucleotides, the CDR3 is TGTGCCAGCAGGGACAGGGGTATATGGGAGCAGTTCTTC.

Here the CDR3 reads CAWTGAGNQPQHF. The CDR3, as DNA: TGTGCCTGGACTGGGGCGGGGAATCAGCCCCAGCATTTT. The chain employs TRBV30 and TRBJ1-5; D may be TRBD1 (5 bases). The CDR3 has 13 residues. Germline CDR1 and CDR2: GTSNPN and SVGIG (reference sequence). The ends were cut back, 4 bases at V and 4 bases at J, with 11 bases in the middle. Complete variable domain (other parts from reference TRBV30 and TRBJ1-5): SQTIHQWPATLVQPVGSPLSLECTVEGTSNPNLYWYRQAAGRGLQLLFYSVGIGQISSEVPQNLSASRPQDRQFILSSKKLLLSDSGFYLCAWTGAGNQPQHFGDGTRLSIL.

The V call is TRBV10-1, the J call TRBJ2-5, with a weak D call TRBD1 (5 bases). The CDR3 sequence is 13 residues long. Trimming left V 1 base short and J 3 bases short, with 6 bases between. Germline V gene data show CDR1 as WNHNN and CDR2 as SYGVQD (reference sequence). CDR3: CASSELQEETQYF. The CDR3 region has the DNA TGCGCCAGCAGTGAGTTACAGGAAGAGACCCAGTACTTC.

The rearrangement uses TRBV2 and TRBJ2-7; TRBD2 agrees at 8 bases. Per the germline V gene, CDR1 is SNHLY and CDR2 is FYNNEI. The junction had 4 bases not matched to a gene; V was cut back by 3 bases and J by 0 bases. The CDR3 has 15 amino acids. The CDR3 region has the DNA TGTGCCAGCAGTGATCCGAGCGGGAGCTCCTACGAGCAGTACTTC. This translates into CASSDPSGSSYEQYF.

This chain uses TRBV28 with TRBJ1-2; 8 bases line up with TRBD1. Trimming removed 3 bases from V and 2 bases from J; junction bases left unmatched: 5. The CDR3 totals 15 residues. In germline, CDR1 is MDHEN, CDR2 SYDVKM. The DNA for the CDR3 is TGTGCCAGCAGTTTCCCCCAGGGGGCGAACTATGGCTACACCTTC. Translation gives CASSFPQGANYGYTF.

CDR3: CASSLLEGASAFF. CDR3 DNA sequence: TGTGCCAGCAGCTTATTGGAGGGGGCGTCGGCTTTCTTT. This chain links TRBV7-9 with TRBJ1-1, with 7 bases matching TRBD1. The germline gives CDR1 SEHNR, CDR2 FQNEAQ (reference sequence). V shed 2 bases, J shed 11 bases, and the junction held 8 bases outside the gene matches. The CDR3 loop spans 13 amino acids.

J is TRBJ1-2 and V is TRBV28; 8 bases map to TRBD1. The germline CDR1 and CDR2 sequences are MDHEN and SYDVKM. Trimming cost V 3 bases and J 6 bases; bases outside gene matches: 3. The CDR3 length is 13 residues. DNA of the CDR3: TGTGCCAGCAGTTTGGACAGGGAAAATGGCTACACCTTC. Translation gives CASSLDRENGYTF.

The chain uses TRBV30 and TRBJ2-7; D is uncertain. This CDR3 comprises 12 residues. The ends were cut back, 2 bases at V and 3 bases at J, with 8 bases in the middle. CDR1 is GTSNPN, CDR2 SVGIG, per germline (reference sequence). Here the CDR3 DNA reads TGTGCCTGGAGTATCCGCGGCTACGAGCAGTACTTC. Translated, it gives CAWSIRGYEQYF.

The rearrangement joins TRBV19 to TRBJ2-7; D may be TRBD2 (5 bases). V was cut by 3 bases and J by 6 bases, with 12 bases left in between. Germline V gene lookup returns CDR1 LNHDA and CDR2 SQIVND (reference sequence). The CDR3 consists of 13 residues. This chain's CDR3 is CASSMGSRTEQYF. CDR3 coding DNA: TGTGCCAGTAGTATGGGGAGTCGGACCGAGCAGTACTTC.

This chain connects TRBV29-1 to TRBJ2-3; 7 bases align to TRBD1. The CDR3 sequence is 14 residues long. Germline CDR1 reads SQVTM; CDR2 reads ANQGSEA. Losses at the gene ends were 3 bases for V and 2 bases for J; bases not matched to a gene: 5. This CDR3 is CSVEGQLLTDTQYF. The CDR3 DNA sequence: TGCAGCGTTGAGGGACAGCTTCTCACAGATACGCAGTATTTT.

J is TRBJ1-2 and V is TRBV6-4; D is unclear. In germline, CDR1 is MRHNA, CDR2 SNTAGT. The ends were cut back, 2 bases at V and 4 bases at J, with 8 bases in the middle. The CDR3 covers 13 residues. In DNA form, the CDR3 reads TGTGCCAGCAGTGACACTCCATTCTATGGCTACACCTTC. This codes for CASSDTPFYGYTF.

The chain uses TRBV6-5 and TRBJ2-3; perhaps TRBD2 as D (5 bases). CDR1 and CDR2 from the germline V gene are MNHEY and SVGAGI. Between the trimmed V and J ends, which lost 5 bases and 5 bases, there was a span of 17 bases. This CDR3 has 15 amino acids. CDR3 nucleotides: TGTGCCAGCAGTCGGGATGTTGGTTTTGGAGATACGCAGTATTTT. Its translation: CASSRDVGFGDTQYF.